Shown below are 27 T cell receptor beta chains from a single sample sequenced in a study of T cell repertoires in cytomegalovirus infection. TCRdb recomputed calls from the reads with MiXCR, one row per CDR3 protein. The table records fewer than 700,000 distinct CDR3 sequences, 24% of them present only once. Sequenced material: CD8+ T cells from PBMCs. The receptors were sampled from a human donor in good health (CMV status not recorded). Some clones in this sample may be carry-over from other donors' samples.

This clonotype was found a few times. The rearrangement joins TRBV25-1 to TRBJ2-2, with D tentatively TRBD2 (5 bases). The CDR3 contains 13 residues. The germline V gene has CDR1 MGHDK and CDR2 SYGVNS. The V end was cut by 2 bases, the J end by 6 bases, with 7 bases between. The CDR3 is CASSERGPGELFF. Here the CDR3 DNA reads TGTGCCAGCAGTGAAAGAGGGCCCGGGGAGCTGTTTTTT.

The chain combines TRBV7-9 with TRBJ2-7; weak D call: TRBD1 (6 bases). This CDR3 comprises 12 residues. Trimming cost V 4 bases and J 5 bases, with 9 bases left between them. Germline-derived CDR1 and CDR2 are SEHNR and FQNEAQ (reference sequence). The CDR3 region is CASSYTGNEQYV. The CDR3 nucleotides are TGTGCCAGCAGCTACACAGGGAACGAGCAGTACGTC.

This clonotype was counted a few times. The genes are TRBV2 and TRBJ2-1; 8 nucleotides align to TRBD1. CDR1 SNHLY and CDR2 FYNNEI come from the germline V gene. CDR3 length equals 13 residues. Losses at the gene ends were 7 bases for V and 8 bases for J; bases not matched to a gene: 7. CDR3 in amino acids: CASISPGGDEQFF. Here the CDR3 DNA reads TGTGCCAGCATCTCACCAGGGGGCGATGAGCAGTTCTTC.

This clonotype has a count of ten or more. The chain is built from TRBV7-8 and TRBJ1-1; D remains ambiguous. The CDR3 has 14 amino acids. Trimming pared 7 bases from V and 0 bases from J, leaving 12 bases between. The V gene's germline CDR1 is SGHVS and CDR2 FQNEAQ. CDR3 in amino acids: CASIPWGMNTEAFF. In DNA form, the CDR3 reads TGTGCCAGCATCCCCTGGGGTATGAACACTGAAGCTTTCTTT. Full variable domain (missing parts from reference TRBV7-8 and TRBJ1-1): GAGVSQSPRYKVAKRGQDVALRCDPISGHVSLFWYQQALGQGPEFLTYFQNEAQLDKSGLPSDRFFAERPEGSVSTLKIQRTQQEDSAVYLCASIPWGMNTEAFFGQGTRLTVV.

This clonotype was detected a few times. The rearrangement links TRBV13 to TRBJ1-6; the match to TRBD1 covers 8 bases. Per the germline V gene, CDR1 is PRHDT and CDR2 is FYEKMQ (reference sequence). The CDR3 has 14 residues. V was pared by 5 bases and J by 7 bases, with 4 bases of the junction left unmatched. The CDR3 protein is CASSERQGNSPLHF. CDR3 nucleotide sequence: TGTGCCAGCAGCGAAAGACAGGGGAATTCACCCCTCCACTTT.

CDR3 coding DNA: TGTGCCAGCAGCTCGACTCGGATGCCAATTTCCAATTCACCCCTCCACTTT. As protein: CASSSTRMPISNSPLHF. The V call is TRBV7-1, the J call TRBJ1-6; D unclear. TRBV7-1 is recorded as an ORF, its role being uncertain. The V end lost 3 bases, the J end lost 7 bases, and 19 bases lay between the germline ends. CDR3 length equals 17 residues.

This clonotype was counted only a few times. The rearrangement joins TRBV10-1 to TRBJ2-5; D possibly corresponds to TRBD1 (6 bases). The V gene's germline CDR1 is WNHNN and CDR2 SYGVQD (reference sequence). V lost 3 bases, J lost 1 base, and 12 bases lay in between. This CDR3 spans 15 amino acids. The CDR3 protein is CASSDFTGPQETQYF. CDR3 sequence (DNA): TGCGCCAGCAGTGATTTTACAGGGCCCCAAGAGACCCAGTACTTC.

This clonotype was counted between two and nine times. The chain is built from TRBV29-1 and TRBJ1-1; D is ambiguous. CDR1 and CDR2 from the germline V gene are SQVTM and ANQGSEA. CDR3 length: 10 amino acids. Between the trimmed V and J ends, which lost 7 bases and 12 bases, there was a span of 15 bases. This CDR3 reads CSAKDRWPFF. The CDR3 DNA reads TGCAGCGCCAAGGACCGGTGGCCTTTCTTT.

There are a few counts of this clonotype. This chain links TRBV2 with TRBJ2-5, with 7 bases fitting TRBD2. The J segment lost 1 base and the V segment lost 8 bases, leaving 13 bases of the junction unmatched. Germline assignment: CDR1 SNHLY and CDR2 FYNNEI. The CDR3 extends over 16 amino acids. CDR3 protein: CASHPRASGPQETQYF. Here the CDR3 DNA reads TGTGCCAGCCACCCTCGGGCTAGCGGACCCCAAGAGACCCAGTACTTC.

This sequence joins TRBV6-2 or TRBV6-3 and TRBJ2-1, with 8 nucleotides matching TRBD1. V lost 0 bases to trimming and J lost 0 bases; unmatched junction nucleotides: 7. Germline-derived CDR1 and CDR2 are MNHEY and SVGEGT. The CDR3 length is 18 residues. The DNA for the CDR3 is TGTGCCAGCAGTTACTCGACTAACAGGGGGAGCTCCTACAATGAGCAGTTCTTC. It yields the protein CASSYSTNRGSSYNEQFF.

To note about this clonotype: Relative to the germline gene, one junction end is altered; a read error may explain this. The chain couples TRBV28 to TRBJ1-3; D ambiguous. This CDR3 region has 16 residues. In germline, CDR1 is MDHEN, CDR2 SYDVKM. The CDR3 DNA reads TGTGCCAGCAGTTTATTAGGTCGGGCCTCTGGAAACATCATATATTTT. Translated, it gives CASSLLGRASGNIIYF.

The V gene is TRBV6-5, the J gene TRBJ1-6, with TRBD1 matching over 10 bases. This CDR3 contains 15 residues. J lost 6 bases, V lost 6 bases, and 5 bases had no gene match. Looked up from germline, CDR1 is MNHEY and CDR2 is SVGAGI. In DNA, the CDR3 is TGTGCCAGCAGGGGGACAGGGGTTCTTAATTCACCCCTCCACTTT. This encodes CASRGTGVLNSPLHF.

This clonotype was picked up a small number of times. CDR3 in amino acids: CASSGRTGTNYGYTF. The CDR3 DNA follows: TGTGCCAGCAGTGGGAGGACAGGGACTAACTATGGCTACACCTTC. The chain joins TRBV6-6 to TRBJ1-2, with 8 bases aligning to TRBD1. This CDR3 is built from 15 residues. Germline lookup yields CDR1 MNHNY and CDR2 SVGAGI (reference sequence). V gave up 5 bases and J gave up 0 bases; unmatched junction bases: 5.

This clonotype was seen repeatedly, ten times or more. The chain joins TRBV7-9 to TRBJ2-1, with a weak D call TRBD2 (7 bases). Trimming stripped 4 bases from V and 5 bases from J, with 15 bases between. In germline, CDR1 is SEHNR, CDR2 FQNEAQ (reference sequence). CDR3 length: 15 residues. The CDR3 DNA reads TGTGCCAGCAGCTCACCCCGGGGGGCCCACAATGAGCAGTTCTTC. Amino acid sequence: CASSSPRGAHNEQFF.

This clonotype was seen at least ten times. V and J are TRBV5-1 and TRBJ1-2; D might be TRBD1 (6 bases). This CDR3 comprises 14 residues. Germline V lookup: CDR1 SGHRS, CDR2 YFSETQ. V lost 0 bases to trimming and J lost 2 bases, with 8 bases between them. DNA for the CDR3: TGCGCCAGCAGCTTGGGACAGGCCAACTATGGCTACACCTTC. Translating gives CASSLGQANYGYTF.

A word on this clonotype: This may come from a read error, since a much larger clone is one base off. No conserved phenylalanine or tryptophan ends this CDR3, so it is likely a read error. The chain couples TRBV7-6 to TRBJ2-3, with D unclear. CDR1 SGHVS and CDR2 FNYEAQ come from the germline V gene. The CDR3 has 15 residues. The V and J ends lost 8 bases and 4 bases respectively, with 19 bases between them. DNA for the CDR3: TGTGCCAGCCAGTTAAGCCTTTCAGAAGCAGATACGCAGTATTCT. This encodes CASQLSLSEADTQYS.

This sequence joins TRBV7-6 and TRBJ2-1; 10 nucleotides agree with TRBD1. With 5 bases clipped from V and 3 bases from J, the junction kept 4 bases outside the gene matches. The CDR3 is made up of 15 amino acids. Germline V lookup: CDR1 SGHVS, CDR2 FNYEAQ. The CDR3 loop is CASSGGQGNYNEQFF. In DNA, the CDR3 is TGTGCCAGCAGCGGGGGACAGGGGAACTACAATGAGCAGTTCTTC.

The chain employs TRBV24-1 and TRBJ2-1; tentatively, D is TRBD1 or TRBD2 (7 bases each). Trimming left V 0 bases short and J 10 bases short, with 12 bases between. Germline V CDR1 and CDR2: KGHDR, SFDVKD. The CDR3 has 14 amino acids. This CDR3 is CATSDLHRGGEQFF. For the CDR3, the DNA is TGTGCCACCAGTGATTTGCACAGGGGAGGGGAGCAGTTCTTC.

Here the CDR3 DNA reads TGTGCCAGCAGTGGGACCCAGTGGGAGCTGTTTTTT. This encodes CASSGTQWELFF. V usage is TRBV12-3 or TRBV12-4 and J usage is TRBJ2-2; D is possibly TRBD1 or TRBD2 (5 bases each). The CDR3 covers 12 residues. The ends were cut back, 5 bases at V and 9 bases at J, with 10 bases in the middle.

This clonotype has a handful of counts. A read error may explain this, as a much larger clone is one base away. The chain recombines TRBV15 with TRBJ2-1; 9 bases are shared with TRBD1. Germline V gene sequence: CDR1 LNHNV, CDR2 YYDKDF (reference sequence). This CDR3 contains 16 residues. Losses at the gene ends were 4 bases for V and 0 bases for J; bases not matched to a gene: 4. The CDR3 sequence is CATSNPGQGSYNEQFF. The DNA of the CDR3 is TGTGCCACCAGCAATCCGGGACAGGGCTCCTACAATGAGCAGTTCTTC.

A few counts support this clonotype. The chain is built from TRBV14 and TRBJ1-1, with TRBD1 matching 7 bases. With 5 bases clipped from V and 5 bases from J, the junction kept 11 bases outside the gene matches. The CDR3 consists of 15 residues. Germline CDR1 reads SGHDN; CDR2 reads FVKESK. CDR3 nucleotides: TGTGCCAGCAGCTCAGGGGCAGGGGGTCGGACTGAAGCTTTCTTT. It translates to CASSSGAGGRTEAFF.

This clonotype was detected only a few times. This sequence joins TRBV9 and TRBJ2-2, with unresolved D. The CDR3 has 13 amino acids. V was pared by 1 base and J by 5 bases, with 6 bases between. Germline loops: CDR1 SGDLS, CDR2 YYNGEE. The DNA for the CDR3 is TGTGCCAGCAGCGTAACCCAGACCGGGGAGCTGTTTTTT. Protein: CASSVTQTGELFF.

In its sample, this clonotype was seen many times. The V gene is TRBV7-9, the J gene TRBJ2-3; D is unclear. Germline CDR1 SEHNR, CDR2 FQNEAQ (reference sequence). There are 16 residues in the CDR3. V was cut by 2 bases and J by 2 bases, with 14 bases left in between. The CDR3 DNA sequence: TGTGCCAGCAGCTTATATGTCGAGAGGTTCACAGATACGCAGTATTTT. Its protein is CASSLYVERFTDTQYF.

As regards this clonotype: A junction boundary mismatches the germline segment, possibly from a read error. CDR3 sequence (DNA): TGTGTCAGCAGCCAAGAGGGGACAGGGGGCGTTTATGGCTACACCTTC. It codes for CVSSQEGTGGVYGYTF. The chain employs TRBV7-6 and TRBJ1-2; 12 positions agree with TRBD1. CDR1 is SGHVS and CDR2 is FNYEAQ in the germline V gene. The CDR3 extends over 16 amino acids.

The chain recombines TRBV6-2 or TRBV6-3 with TRBJ1-2; TRBD1 might be the D (5 bases). V gave up 0 bases and J gave up 4 bases, with 15 bases separating them. The CDR3 is 16 amino acids. Germline CDR1 reads MNHEY; CDR2 reads SVGEGT. This CDR3 reads CASSYSTTGGGYGYTF. The CDR3 bases are TGTGCCAGCAGTTACTCGACAACAGGAGGCGGCTATGGCTACACCTTC.

This clonotype was observed a few times. The rearrangement links TRBV29-1 to TRBJ2-1; a weak D match, TRBD2 (6 bases). Germline V gene sequence: CDR1 SQVTM, CDR2 ANQGSEA. Trimming stripped 7 bases from V and 4 bases from J, with 17 bases between. The CDR3 consists of 14 residues. The CDR3 DNA follows: TGCAGCGCTCTAACCGGGAGCAGATACAATGAGCAGTTCTTC. Protein sequence: CSALTGSRYNEQFF.

The rearrangement uses TRBV7-9 and TRBJ2-3, with a possible D match to TRBD2 (6 bases). The CDR3 is 17 residues long. CDR1 is SEHNR, CDR2 FQNEAQ, per germline (reference sequence). V lost 5 bases, J lost 1 base, and 19 bases lay in between. CDR3 amino acids: CASSTGGTKRGTDTQYF. In nucleotides, the CDR3 is TGTGCCAGCAGCACAGGAGGGACCAAAAGGGGCACAGATACGCAGTATTTT.